This TCR beta chain was documented in a study of beta chain features in type 1 diabetes. About the study: Patients did not differ from healthy donors in age, gender or cell yield.

All of the isolated RNA was reverse transcribed, so expressed TCRB transcripts were sequenced. Using immunoSEQ multiplex PCR, the repertoire was profiled, and TCRdb retains in-frame clones only, with some absent. Of 300,000 to 400,000 clones listed, about a tenth are singletons. Findings and limits, study-wide: Significant though moderate, a shortening of TCRB CDR3s appeared in all four CD4+ subsets of Type 1 diabetes patients. PCR, the amplification step, might favor shorter templates, equally in patients and controls.

The collection from each donor was one heparinised blood draw averaging roughly 0.11 L. Sorting based on CD45RO/CCR7/CD25/CD127/CD95/CD27 separated CD4+ naive, central memory, regulatory and stem cell-like memory cells. A word on this clone: Its antigen is unknown.

The sequenced sample consisted of central memory CD4+ T cells from blood. The receptor comes from a man younger than 45 with type 1 diabetes.

CDR3 sequence: CASSLAGTYQPQHF. CDR3 bases: TGTGCCAGCAGCTTAGCCGGCACCTATCAGCCCCAGCATTTT. J is TRBJ1-5 and V is TRBV7-8; no clear D. V was trimmed by 0 bases and J by 5 bases, leaving 8 bases between them. The CDR3 extends over 14 amino acids. CDR1 is SGHVS, CDR2 FQNEAQ, per germline.